This entry is about one T cell receptor beta chain. The specificity of this receptor is unknown. No clone much larger than this one lies a single base away; base qualities are absent. The data belong to a study of blood T cell repertoires in COVID-19 (dated by TCRdb to 2020 to 2022). About the study as a whole: Collaborator samples came from the United States, Italy and Spain and covered acute and convalescent phases of COVID-19. Sample metadata almost always included a de-identified subject ID, COVID-19 status, age in years and sex. Where available, HLA class I and class II types were obtained from metadata supplied by the sample provider rather than from assay-based typing. Deeply sampled blood TCRbeta repertoires from subjects exposed to, actively infected with, or recovered from COVID-19 were included in the dataset. Samples were obtained from the ongoing ImmuneRACE study (first 160 participants) and from about 1,300 subjects provided by 6 global collaborators. The prospective study material was composed of cDNA or gDNA derived from T cells, B-cell-depleted T cells, or PBMCs. A freely available public database, intended as a resource for researchers studying the immune response to SARS-CoV-2, is where the repertoires were released. On the study overall, not on this receptor specifically: Clinical and demographic metadata were provided uncurated, with the amount varying by source and participant.

Participants in the prospective study were enrolled through a virtual design, were aged about 18 to 100 years, and lived in about two dozen United States geographic areas. Cohort assignment in the prospective study relied on participant-reported clinical history from a screening survey and a study questionnaire. In the prospective study, mobile phlebotomists collected whole blood, serum and a nasopharyngeal or oropharyngeal swab from each participant. Over a roughly 2-month period, participants in the prospective study had the option of providing additional blood draws and questionnaires. Before DNA extraction, blood samples from the prospective study were shipped at room temperature or frozen. TCRbeta CDR3 regions were amplified from genomic DNA by means of the immunoSEQ Assay, a bias-controlled multiplex PCR. Concerning the study's data processing: The number of nucleated cells in each sample was estimated from the amplification of reference gene primers within the assay. To quantify the absolute abundance of each unique TCRbeta CDR3 rearrangement, sequence reads were collapsed and filtered. For each sample, productive Simpson clonality was calculated as the square root of Simpson's diversity index over productive rearrangements. TCRdb took over this immuneACCESS table, retaining in-frame rearrangements with V and J assigned. Such tables are incomplete; in checked studies, under half of the missing clones stem from an unresolved V gene, and the remainder is unexplained. V, J and clone size are those of that table, while D and trimming were read from the DNA. This sample has approximately 330,000 clones in its table, and 80% to 90% of those were observed once. Together, the top ten hold about 4.2% of the sample.

The sequence was collected from a woman in her forties with acute COVID-19. Input material: PBMCs or T cells enriched from blood (not recorded which).

The nucleotides are TGTGCCAGCTCACCATTAGGGACAGGGGCCATGAACACTGAAGCTTTCTTT. This encodes CASSPLGTGAMNTEAFF. This chain joins TRBV18 to TRBJ1-1; 10 nucleotides in the junction match TRBD1. The germline V gene sets CDR1 to KGHSH and CDR2 to LQKENI. Trimming leaves V shorter by 2 bases and J shorter by 0 bases, with the junction holding 6 bases beyond the gene matches. The CDR3 runs 17 amino acids, cysteine and phenylalanine included. Here the CDR3 DNA is all that survives: 51 bases in frame from base 1.